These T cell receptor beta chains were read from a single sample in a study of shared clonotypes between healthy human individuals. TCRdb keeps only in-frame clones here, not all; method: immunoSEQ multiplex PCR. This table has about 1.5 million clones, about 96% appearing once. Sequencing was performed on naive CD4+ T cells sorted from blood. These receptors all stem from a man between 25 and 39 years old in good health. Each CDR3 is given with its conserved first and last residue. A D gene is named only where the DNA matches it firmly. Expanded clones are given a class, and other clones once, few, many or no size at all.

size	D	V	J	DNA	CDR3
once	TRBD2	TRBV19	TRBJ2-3	TGTGCCAGTAGCCGTCGCGGACTAGCGGAATCCGGCGATACGCAGTATTTT	CASSRRGLAESGDTQYF
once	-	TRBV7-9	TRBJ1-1	TGTGCCAGCAGCTTAGCGCTCGGGATGTACACTGAAGCTTTCTTT	CASSLALGMYTEAFF
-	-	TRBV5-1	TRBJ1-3	TGCGCCAGCAGCCCATTCGAATCAGGAAGCTCTGGAAACACCATATATTTT	CASSPFESGSSGNTIYF
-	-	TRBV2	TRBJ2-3	TGTGCCAGCAGTGGGGGATCATTCACAGATACGCAGTATTTT	CASSGGSFTDTQYF
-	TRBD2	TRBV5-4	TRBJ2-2	TGTGCCACTTACGGACTAGCAGAGAACACCGGGGAGCTGTTTTTT	CATYGLAENTGELFF
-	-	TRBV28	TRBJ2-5	TGTGCCAGCAGTTCCAGAGGGCGTGATGTCGCGATACACAAAGAGACCCAGTACTTC	CASSSRGRDVAIHKETQYF
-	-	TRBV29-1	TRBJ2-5	TGCAGCGGGGCAGGAGCAGGTAGCCAAGAGACCCAGTACTTC	CSGAGAGSQETQYF
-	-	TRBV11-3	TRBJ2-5	TGTGCCAGCAGCTTAGTAGTGCGTCAAGAGACCCAGTACTTC	CASSLVVRQETQYF
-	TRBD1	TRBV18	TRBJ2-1	TGTGCCAGCTCCCGGGACAGGGGAGGTAGCAATGAGCAGTTCTTC	CASSRDRGGSNEQFF
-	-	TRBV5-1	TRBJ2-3	TGCGCCAGCAGCTTGGACAGGATTTCAGATACGCAGTATTTT	CASSLDRISDTQYF
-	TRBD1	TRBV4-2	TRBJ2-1	TGTGCCAGCAGCCAGGACAGGATAGCCTACAATGAGCAGTTCTTC	CASSQDRIAYNEQFF
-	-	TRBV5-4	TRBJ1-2	TGTGCCAGCAGCTTGCGTTTCACGGGTACGGACTATGGCTACACCTTC	CASSLRFTGTDYGYTF
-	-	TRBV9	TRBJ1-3	TGTGCCAGCAGCGTCGGGACGGTAAACACCATATATTTT	CASSVGTVNTIYF
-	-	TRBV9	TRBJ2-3	TGTGCCAGCAGCCCCCGAGGGGTGGGCGCAGATACGCAGTATTTT	CASSPRGVGADTQYF
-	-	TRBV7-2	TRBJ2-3	TGTGCCAGCAGCTTAGTGGTGACGCCCGGAGGAAGTACGCAGTATTTT	CASSLVVTPGGSTQYF
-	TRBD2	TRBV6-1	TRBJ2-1	TGTGCCAGCAGTGAATTGAGCGGGAGCTACAATGAGCAGTTCTTC	CASSELSGSYNEQFF
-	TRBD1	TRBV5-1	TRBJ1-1	TGCGCCAGCAGCGGAAGACAGGGGGCTTTCCGGGGCCCTGAAGCTTTCTTT	CASSGRQGAFRGPEAFF
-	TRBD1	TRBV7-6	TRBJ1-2	TGTGCCAGCAGCGCCTCGACAGGGCTTGGCTACACCTTC	CASSASTGLGYTF